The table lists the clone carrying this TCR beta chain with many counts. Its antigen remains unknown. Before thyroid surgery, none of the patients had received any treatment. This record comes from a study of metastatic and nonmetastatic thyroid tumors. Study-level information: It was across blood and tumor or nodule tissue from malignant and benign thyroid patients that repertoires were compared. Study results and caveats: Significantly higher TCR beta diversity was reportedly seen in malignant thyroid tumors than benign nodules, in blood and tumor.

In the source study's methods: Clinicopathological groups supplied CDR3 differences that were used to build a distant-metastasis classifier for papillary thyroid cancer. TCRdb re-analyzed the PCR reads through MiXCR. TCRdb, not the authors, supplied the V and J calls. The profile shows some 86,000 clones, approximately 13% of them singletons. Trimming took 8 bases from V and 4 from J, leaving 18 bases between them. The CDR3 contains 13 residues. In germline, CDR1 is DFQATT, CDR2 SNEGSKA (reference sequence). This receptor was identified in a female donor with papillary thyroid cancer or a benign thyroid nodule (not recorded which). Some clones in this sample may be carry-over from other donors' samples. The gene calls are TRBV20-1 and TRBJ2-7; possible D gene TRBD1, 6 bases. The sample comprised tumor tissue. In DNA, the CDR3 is TGCAGTACGCCGGGACATCCTAATTACGAGCAGTACTTC. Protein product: CSTPGHPNYEQYF.